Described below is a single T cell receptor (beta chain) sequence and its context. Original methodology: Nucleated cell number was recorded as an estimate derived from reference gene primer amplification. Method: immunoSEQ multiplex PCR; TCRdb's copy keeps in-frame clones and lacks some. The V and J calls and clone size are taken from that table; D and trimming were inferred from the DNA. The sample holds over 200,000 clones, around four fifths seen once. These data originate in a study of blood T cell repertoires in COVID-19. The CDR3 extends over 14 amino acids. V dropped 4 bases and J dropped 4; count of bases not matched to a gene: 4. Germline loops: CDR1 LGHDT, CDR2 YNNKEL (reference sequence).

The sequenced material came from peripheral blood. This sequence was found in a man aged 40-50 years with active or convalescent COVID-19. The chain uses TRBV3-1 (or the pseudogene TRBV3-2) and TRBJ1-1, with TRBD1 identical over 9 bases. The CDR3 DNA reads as TGTGCCAGCAGCCCCCGGGACAGGGCCACTGAAGCTTTCTTT. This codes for CASSPRDRATEAFF.